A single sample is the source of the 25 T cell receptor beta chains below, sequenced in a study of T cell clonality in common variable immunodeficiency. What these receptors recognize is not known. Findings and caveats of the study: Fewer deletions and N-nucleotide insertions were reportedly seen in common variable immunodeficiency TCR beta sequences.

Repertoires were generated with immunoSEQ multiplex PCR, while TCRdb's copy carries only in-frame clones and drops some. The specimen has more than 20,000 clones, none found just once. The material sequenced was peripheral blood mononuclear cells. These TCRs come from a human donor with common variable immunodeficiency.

This chain's CDR3 is CASSSRTGVNEQFF. Incomplete CDR3 DNA: TGTGCCAGCAGCTCCAGGACAGGGGTCAATGAG. This chain links TRBV7-9 with TRBJ2-1; TRBD1 aligns across 9 bases. The read comes to an end 3 residues before the CDR3 does, leaving the germline J gene to fill in the end. The ends lost 4 bases at V and 6 bases at J; junction bases unmatched: 4. The CDR3 extends over 14 amino acids. CDR1 is SEHNR, CDR2 FQNEAQ, per germline (reference sequence).

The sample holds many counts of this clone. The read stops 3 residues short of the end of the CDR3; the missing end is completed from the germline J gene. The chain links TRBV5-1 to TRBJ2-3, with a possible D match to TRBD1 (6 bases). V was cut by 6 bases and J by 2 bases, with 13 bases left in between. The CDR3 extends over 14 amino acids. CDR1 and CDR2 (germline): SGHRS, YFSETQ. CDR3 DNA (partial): TGCGCCAGCATGGGGGACACATACACAGATACG. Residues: CASMGDTYTDT. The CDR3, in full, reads CASMGDTYTDTQYF.

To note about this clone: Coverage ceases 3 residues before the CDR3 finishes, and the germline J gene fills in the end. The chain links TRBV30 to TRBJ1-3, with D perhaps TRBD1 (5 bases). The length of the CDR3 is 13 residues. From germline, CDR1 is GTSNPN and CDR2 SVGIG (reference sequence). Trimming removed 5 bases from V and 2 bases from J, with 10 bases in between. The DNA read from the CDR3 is TGTGCCTGGCTACAGGCTGCTGGAAACACC. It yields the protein CAWLQAAGNT. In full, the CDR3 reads CAWLQAAGNTIYF.

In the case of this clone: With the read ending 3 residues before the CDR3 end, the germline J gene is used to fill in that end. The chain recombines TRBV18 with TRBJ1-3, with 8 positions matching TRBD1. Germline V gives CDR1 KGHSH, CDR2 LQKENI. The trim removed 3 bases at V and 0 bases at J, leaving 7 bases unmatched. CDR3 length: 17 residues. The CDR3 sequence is CASSPGTGIISGNTIYF. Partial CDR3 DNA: TGTGCCAGCTCACCCGGGACAGGAATCATCTCTGGAAACACC. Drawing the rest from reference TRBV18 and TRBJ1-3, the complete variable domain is NAGVMQNPRHLVRRRGQEARLRCSPMKGHSHVYWYRQLPEEGLKFMVYLQKENIIDESGMPKERFSAEFPKEGPSILRIQQVVRGDSAAYFCASSPGTGIISGNTIYFGEGSWLTVV.

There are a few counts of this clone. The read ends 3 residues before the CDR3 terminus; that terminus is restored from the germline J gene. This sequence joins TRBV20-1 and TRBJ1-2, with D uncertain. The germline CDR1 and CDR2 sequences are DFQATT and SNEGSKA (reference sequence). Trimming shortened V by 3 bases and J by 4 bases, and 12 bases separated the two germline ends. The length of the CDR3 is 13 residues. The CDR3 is CSASKGSSYGYTF. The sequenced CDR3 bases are TGCAGTGCTAGCAAGGGCTCGAGCTATGGC.

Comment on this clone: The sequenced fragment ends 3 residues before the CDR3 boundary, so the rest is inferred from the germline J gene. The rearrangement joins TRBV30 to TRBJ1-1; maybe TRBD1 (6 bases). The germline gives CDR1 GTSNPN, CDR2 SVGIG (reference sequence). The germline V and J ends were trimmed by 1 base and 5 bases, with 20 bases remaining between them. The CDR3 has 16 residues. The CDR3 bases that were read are TGTGCCTGGAGTGGGCTTGGCAGGGGCAGTGGGACTGAA. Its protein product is CAWSGLGRGSGTE. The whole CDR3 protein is CAWSGLGRGSGTEAFF.

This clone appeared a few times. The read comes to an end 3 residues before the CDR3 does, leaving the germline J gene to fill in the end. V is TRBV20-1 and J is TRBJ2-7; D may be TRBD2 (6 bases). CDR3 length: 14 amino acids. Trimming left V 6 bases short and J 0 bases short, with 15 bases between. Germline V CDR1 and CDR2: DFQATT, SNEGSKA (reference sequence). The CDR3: CSASRDSFSYEQYF. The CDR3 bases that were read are TGCAGTGCCAGCCGGGACTCCTTCTCCTACGAG.

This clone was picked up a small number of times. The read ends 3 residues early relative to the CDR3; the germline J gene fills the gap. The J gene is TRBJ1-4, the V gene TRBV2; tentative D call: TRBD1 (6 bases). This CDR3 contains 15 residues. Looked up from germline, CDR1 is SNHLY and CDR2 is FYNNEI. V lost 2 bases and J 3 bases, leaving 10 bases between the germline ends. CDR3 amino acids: CASSEQGRANEKLFF. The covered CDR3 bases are TGTGCCAGCAGTGAACAGGGGCGGGCTAATGAAAAA. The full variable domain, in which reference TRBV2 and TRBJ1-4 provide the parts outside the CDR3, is EPEVTQTPSHQVTQMGQEVILRCVPISNHLYFYWYRQILGQKVEFLVSFYNNEISEKSEIFDDQFSVERPDGSNFTLKIRSTKLEDSAMYFCASSEQGRANEKLFFGSGTQLSVL.

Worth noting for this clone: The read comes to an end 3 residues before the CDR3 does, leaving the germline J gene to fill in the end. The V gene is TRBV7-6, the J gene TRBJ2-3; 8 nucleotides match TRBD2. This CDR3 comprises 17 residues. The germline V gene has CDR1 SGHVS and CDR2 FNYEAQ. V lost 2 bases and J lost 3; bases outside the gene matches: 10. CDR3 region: CASSLIASGSSTDTQYF. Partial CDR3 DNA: TGTGCCAGCAGCTTAATAGCTAGCGGGTCTTCGACAGATACG.

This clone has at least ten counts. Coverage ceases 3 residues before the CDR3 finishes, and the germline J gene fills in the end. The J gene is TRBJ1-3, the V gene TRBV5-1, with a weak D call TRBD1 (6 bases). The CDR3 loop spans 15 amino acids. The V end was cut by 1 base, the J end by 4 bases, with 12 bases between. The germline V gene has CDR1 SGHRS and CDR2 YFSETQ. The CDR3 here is CASSLRAGEGNTIYF. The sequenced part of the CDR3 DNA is TGCGCCAGCAGCTTGCGGGCAGGGGAAGGAAACACC.

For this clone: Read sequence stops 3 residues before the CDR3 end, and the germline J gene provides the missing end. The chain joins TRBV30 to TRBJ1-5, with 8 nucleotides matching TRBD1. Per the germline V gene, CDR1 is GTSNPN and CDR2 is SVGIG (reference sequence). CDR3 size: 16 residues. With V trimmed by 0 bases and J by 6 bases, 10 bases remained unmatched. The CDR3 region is CAWSVPTYRGFQPQHF. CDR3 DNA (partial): TGTGCCTGGAGTGTACCCACGTACAGGGGGTTTCAGCCC.

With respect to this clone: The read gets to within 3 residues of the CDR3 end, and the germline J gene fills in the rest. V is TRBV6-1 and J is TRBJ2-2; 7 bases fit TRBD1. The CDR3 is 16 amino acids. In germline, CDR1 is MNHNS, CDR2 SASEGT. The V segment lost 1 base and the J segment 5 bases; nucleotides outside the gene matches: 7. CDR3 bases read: TGTGCCAGCAGTGAAGTCGTGACAGGGAGAACCGGGGAG. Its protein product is CASSEVVTGRTGE. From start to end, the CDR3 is CASSEVVTGRTGELFF.

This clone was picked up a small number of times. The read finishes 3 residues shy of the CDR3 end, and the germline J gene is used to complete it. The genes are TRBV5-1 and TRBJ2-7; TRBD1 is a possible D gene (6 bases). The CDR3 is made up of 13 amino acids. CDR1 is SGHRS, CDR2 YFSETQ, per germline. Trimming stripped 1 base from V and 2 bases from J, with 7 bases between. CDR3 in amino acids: CASSLQGPYEQYF. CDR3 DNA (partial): TGCGCCAGCAGCTTGCAGGGGCCCTACGAG.

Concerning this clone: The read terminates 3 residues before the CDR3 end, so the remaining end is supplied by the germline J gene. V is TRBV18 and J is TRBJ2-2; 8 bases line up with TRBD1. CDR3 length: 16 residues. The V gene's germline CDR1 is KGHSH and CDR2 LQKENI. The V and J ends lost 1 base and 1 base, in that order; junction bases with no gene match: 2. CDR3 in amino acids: CASSPRGTGNTGELFF. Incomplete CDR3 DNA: TGTGCCAGCTCACCACGGGGGACAGGGAACACCGGGGAG.

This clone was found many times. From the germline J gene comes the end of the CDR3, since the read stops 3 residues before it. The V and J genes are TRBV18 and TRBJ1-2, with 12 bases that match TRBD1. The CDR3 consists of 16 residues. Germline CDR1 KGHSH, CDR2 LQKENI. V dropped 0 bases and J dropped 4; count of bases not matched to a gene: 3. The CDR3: CASSPPGTGGFYGYTF. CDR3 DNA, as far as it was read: TGTGCCAGCTCACCACCCGGGACAGGGGGCTTCTATGGC.

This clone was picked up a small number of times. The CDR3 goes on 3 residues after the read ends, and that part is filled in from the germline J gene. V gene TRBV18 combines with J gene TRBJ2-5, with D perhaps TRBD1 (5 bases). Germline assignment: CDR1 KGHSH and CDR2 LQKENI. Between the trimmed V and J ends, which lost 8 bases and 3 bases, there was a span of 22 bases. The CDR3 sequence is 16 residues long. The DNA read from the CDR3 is TGTGCCAGCAAGACGCGCTGGACAAGTGAAGAAGAGACC. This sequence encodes CASKTRWTSEEET. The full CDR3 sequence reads CASKTRWTSEEETQYF.

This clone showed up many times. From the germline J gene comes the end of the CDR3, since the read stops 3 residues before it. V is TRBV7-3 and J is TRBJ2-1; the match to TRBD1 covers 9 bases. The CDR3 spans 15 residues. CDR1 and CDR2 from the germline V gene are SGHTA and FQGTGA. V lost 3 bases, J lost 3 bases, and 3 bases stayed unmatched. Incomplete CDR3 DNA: TGTGCCAGCAGCTTCGGGGGACAGGGCTACAATGAG. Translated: CASSFGGQGYNE. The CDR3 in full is CASSFGGQGYNEQFF.

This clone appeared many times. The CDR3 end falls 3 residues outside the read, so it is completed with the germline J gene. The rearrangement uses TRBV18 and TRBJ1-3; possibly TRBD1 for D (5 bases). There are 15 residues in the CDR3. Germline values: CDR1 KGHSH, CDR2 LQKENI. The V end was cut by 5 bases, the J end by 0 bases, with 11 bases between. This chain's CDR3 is CASSDQDTSGNTIYF. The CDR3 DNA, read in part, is TGTGCCAGCTCAGACCAGGACACCTCTGGAAACACC. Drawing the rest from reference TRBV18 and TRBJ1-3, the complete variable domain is NAGVMQNPRHLVRRRGQEARLRCSPMKGHSHVYWYRQLPEEGLKFMVYLQKENIIDESGMPKERFSAEFPKEGPSILRIQQVVRGDSAAYFCASSDQDTSGNTIYFGEGSWLTVV.

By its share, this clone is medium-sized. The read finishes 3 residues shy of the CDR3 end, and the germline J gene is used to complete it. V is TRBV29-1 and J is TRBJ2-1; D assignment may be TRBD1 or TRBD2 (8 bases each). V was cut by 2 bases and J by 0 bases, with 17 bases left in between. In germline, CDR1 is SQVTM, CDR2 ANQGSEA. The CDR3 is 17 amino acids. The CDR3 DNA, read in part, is TGCAGCGTTGAAAGGACAGGGAGCGGGAGCTCCTACAATGAG. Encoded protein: CSVERTGSGSSYNE. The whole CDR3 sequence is CSVERTGSGSSYNEQFF.

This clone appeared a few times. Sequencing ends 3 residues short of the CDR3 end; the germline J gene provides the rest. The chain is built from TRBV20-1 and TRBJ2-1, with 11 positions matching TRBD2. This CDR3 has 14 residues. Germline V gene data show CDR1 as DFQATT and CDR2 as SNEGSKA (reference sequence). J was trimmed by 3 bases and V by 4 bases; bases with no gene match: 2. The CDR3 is CSATTSGNYNEQFF. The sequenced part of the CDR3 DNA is TGCAGTGCTACGACTAGCGGGAACTACAATGAG.

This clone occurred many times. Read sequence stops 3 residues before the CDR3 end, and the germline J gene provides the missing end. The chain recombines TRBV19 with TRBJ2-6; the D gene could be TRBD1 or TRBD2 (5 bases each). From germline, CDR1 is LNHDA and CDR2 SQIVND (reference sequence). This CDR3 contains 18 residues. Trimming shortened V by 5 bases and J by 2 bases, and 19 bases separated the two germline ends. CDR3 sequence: CASSGAVRGYAGANVLTF. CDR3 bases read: TGTGCCAGTAGTGGGGCAGTACGAGGGTACGCTGGGGCCAACGTC.

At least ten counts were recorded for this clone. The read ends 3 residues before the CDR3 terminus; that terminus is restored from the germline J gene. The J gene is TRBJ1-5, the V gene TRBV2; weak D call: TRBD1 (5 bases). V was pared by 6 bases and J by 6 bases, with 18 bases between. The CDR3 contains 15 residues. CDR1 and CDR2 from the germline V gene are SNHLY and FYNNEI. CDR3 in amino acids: CASRLQEGLSQPQHF. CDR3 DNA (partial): TGTGCCAGCAGATTACAAGAGGGGCTCAGTCAGCCC.

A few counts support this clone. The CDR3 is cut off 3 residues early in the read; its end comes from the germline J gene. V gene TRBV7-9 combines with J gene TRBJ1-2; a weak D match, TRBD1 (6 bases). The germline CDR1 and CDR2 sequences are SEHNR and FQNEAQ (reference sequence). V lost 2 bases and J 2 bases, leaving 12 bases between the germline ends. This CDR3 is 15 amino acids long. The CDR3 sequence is CASSLLRDTNYGYTF. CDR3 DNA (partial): TGTGCCAGCAGCTTACTCCGGGACACAAACTATGGC.

The CDR3 loop is CASSPDRKNTEAFF. CDR3 bases read: TGTGCCAGCTCACCGGACAGAAAGAACACTGAA. V is TRBV18 and J is TRBJ1-1; D is perhaps TRBD1 (6 bases). Read coverage stops 3 residues before the CDR3 terminus; the germline J gene supplies the remainder. The CDR3 has 14 residues. Germline V gives CDR1 KGHSH, CDR2 LQKENI. The ends were cut back, 3 bases at V and 1 base at J, with 9 bases in the middle.

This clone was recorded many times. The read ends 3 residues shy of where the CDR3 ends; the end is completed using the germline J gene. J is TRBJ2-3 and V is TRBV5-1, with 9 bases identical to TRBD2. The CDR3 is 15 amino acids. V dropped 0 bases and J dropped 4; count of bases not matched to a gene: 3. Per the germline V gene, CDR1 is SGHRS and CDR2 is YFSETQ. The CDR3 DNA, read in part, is TGCGCCAGCAGCTTGGGTAGCGGGGGATCAGATACG. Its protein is CASSLGSGGSDT. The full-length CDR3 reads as CASSLGSGGSDTQYF.